These 28 T cell receptor beta chains came from one sample sequenced in a study of T cell responses to AZD1222 COVID-19 vaccine. Produced via immunoSEQ multiplex PCR; TCRdb's table is partial and in-frame only. Of 150,000 to 200,000 clones in the sample, approximately 95% are singletons; the top ten hold around 4.3%. The sample in question was peripheral blood, obtained on day 0 of AZD1222 vaccination. The receptors here all came from an adult in good health.

This rearrangement joins TRBV5-1 to TRBJ1-2, with 7 bases aligning to TRBD1. Germline CDR1 is SGHRS and CDR2 is YFSETQ. The length of the CDR3 is 14 residues. After removal of 0 bases from V and 4 bases from J, the junction contained 3 bases not matched to a gene. The CDR3 loop is CASSLDRGSYGYTF. The CDR3 DNA reads as TGCGCCAGCAGCTTGGACAGGGGATCCTATGGCTACACCTTC.

The CDR3 sequence is CASRNSPQTDEQFF. The CDR3, as DNA: TGCGCCAGCAGGAACTCCCCCCAGACTGATGAGCAGTTCTTC. The chain is built from TRBV5-1 and TRBJ2-1, with unresolved D. The CDR3 covers 14 residues. Germline V gene data show CDR1 as SGHRS and CDR2 as YFSETQ. V gave up 5 bases and J gave up 8 bases, with 17 bases separating them.

This chain joins TRBV7-8 and TRBJ2-1; a weak D match, TRBD2 (6 bases). CDR1 is SGHVS, CDR2 FQNEAQ, per germline. V was shortened by 3 bases and J by 0 bases, with 12 bases between the two germline ends. The CDR3 has 16 amino acids. In DNA, the CDR3 is TGTGCCAGCAGCTTCCAGCGGGCCCGCTCCTACAATGAGCAGTTCTTC. Translation gives CASSFQRARSYNEQFF. Drawing the rest from reference TRBV7-8 and TRBJ2-1, the complete variable domain is GAGVSQSPRYKVAKRGQDVALRCDPISGHVSLFWYQQALGQGPEFLTYFQNEAQLDKSGLPSDRFFAERPEGSVSTLKIQRTQQEDSAVYLCASSFQRARSYNEQFFGPGTRLTVL.

The chain recombines TRBV5-5 with TRBJ1-2; D not resolved. V was shortened by 8 bases and J by 4 bases, with 21 bases between the two germline ends. Germline CDR1 and CDR2: SGHKS and YYEKEE (reference sequence). The CDR3 contains 15 residues. The CDR3 sequence is CASRPASSPIYGYTF. The CDR3 nucleotides read TGTGCCAGTAGACCAGCCTCGAGCCCGATCTATGGCTACACCTTC.

This clone is a singleton in its sample. This sequence joins TRBV4-2 and TRBJ1-5; D is unclear. CDR1 LGHNA and CDR2 YNFKEQ come from the germline V gene. The CDR3 is 13 residues long. Trimming took off 0 bases at V and 4 bases at J, with 4 bases between the two ends. The CDR3: CASSQDPNQPQHF. The CDR3 bases are TGTGCCAGCAGCCAAGACCCGAATCAGCCCCAGCATTTT.

The genes are TRBV24-1 and TRBJ1-1, with D tentatively TRBD1 (6 bases). Germline-derived CDR1 and CDR2 are KGHDR and SFDVKD. The length of the CDR3 is 15 residues. Trimming removed 2 bases at V and 10 bases at J, with 19 bases between. For the CDR3, the DNA is TGTGCCACCAGTGATTCCCAGGACAGAGCGGGGGGAGCTTTCTTT. Translated, it gives CATSDSQDRAGGAFF.

This chain links TRBV7-9 with TRBJ1-2, with 7 bases lining up with TRBD1. J was trimmed by 0 bases and V by 6 bases; bases with no gene match: 4. Germline V gene lookup returns CDR1 SEHNR and CDR2 FQNEAQ (reference sequence). The CDR3 length is 14 residues. The CDR3 loop is CASSYGQANYGYTF. DNA for the CDR3: TGTGCCAGCAGTTATGGACAGGCTAACTATGGCTACACCTTC.

Only one count was recorded for this clone. The chain joins TRBV25-1 to TRBJ1-2; D is uncertain. Between the trimmed V and J ends, which lost 2 bases and 5 bases, there was a span of 9 bases. Germline V gene data show CDR1 as MGHDK and CDR2 as SYGVNS. This CDR3 contains 13 residues. The CDR3 nucleotides are TGTGCCAGCAGTGAACCACAAGCTTATGGCTACACCTTC. It specifies CASSEPQAYGYTF.

V gene TRBV6-5 combines with J gene TRBJ1-5; D unresolved. The germline gives CDR1 MNHEY, CDR2 SVGAGI. Trimming pared 7 bases from V and 9 bases from J, leaving 10 bases between. This CDR3 comprises 11 residues. CDR3 residues: CASNLIGPQHF. The CDR3 nucleotides read TGTGCCAGCAACTTAATAGGGCCCCAGCATTTT.

In DNA form, the CDR3 reads TGTGCCAGCAGCTTGGAAGGGACAGGGGAAAACTATGGCTACACCTTC. It translates to CASSLEGTGENYGYTF. The chain links TRBV5-6 to TRBJ1-2, with 10 bases that match TRBD1. The CDR3 has 16 residues. J was trimmed by 2 bases and V by 0 bases; bases with no gene match: 4. The germline V gene encodes CDR1 SGHDT and CDR2 YYEEEE.

The chain links TRBV9 to TRBJ1-3, with 7 bases aligning to TRBD1. The trim removed 4 bases at V and 2 bases at J, leaving 6 bases unmatched. Germline V gene lookup returns CDR1 SGDLS and CDR2 YYNGEE. There are 15 residues in the CDR3. The CDR3 DNA reads as TGTGCCAGCAGCACCACAGGGGCGGCTGGAAACACCATATATTTT. Its translation is CASSTTGAAGNTIYF.

This chain connects TRBV11-2 to TRBJ1-1; D unresolved. The CDR3 consists of 17 residues. V lost 5 bases to trimming and J lost 5 bases, with 24 bases between them. Germline V CDR1 and CDR2: SGHAT, FQNNGV. The CDR3 bases are TGTGCCAGCAGCCCCGACCATAGAATTCTATTTGGGACTGAAGCTTTCTTT. Protein: CASSPDHRILFGTEAFF.

The rearrangement joins TRBV27 to TRBJ1-1, with D tentatively TRBD1 (6 bases). V was pared by 5 bases and J by 6 bases, with 7 bases between. Germline CDR1 MNHEY, CDR2 SMNVEV (reference sequence). CDR3 size: 11 residues. The CDR3 nucleotides are TGTGCCAGCAGTCGGGGGCCTGAAGCTTTCTTT. This sequence encodes CASSRGPEAFF.

The genes are TRBV21-1 and TRBJ1-5. TRBV21-1 is annotated as a pseudogene. The CDR3 is made up of 15 amino acids. The CDR3: CASAKGGGPNQPQHF. The CDR3 DNA reads as TGTGCCAGCGCAAAGGGGGGGGGCCCCAATCAGCCCCAGCATTTT.

The chain has TRBV5-4 and TRBJ1-3, with D hard to call. CDR1 is SGHNT, CDR2 YYREEE, per germline (reference sequence). V lost 2 bases, J lost 0 bases, and 9 bases lay in between. The CDR3 runs 15 residues. CDR3 sequence (DNA): TGTGCCAGCAGCTTCGGGATCTTCTCTGGAAACACCATATATTTT. Its translation: CASSFGIFSGNTIYF.

The chain employs TRBV6-1 and TRBJ2-7; maybe TRBD1 (6 bases). Germline CDR1 and CDR2: MNHNS and SASEGT. Trimming removed 3 bases from V and 2 bases from J, with 14 bases in between. The CDR3 length is 15 residues. CDR3 DNA sequence: TGTGCCAGCAGTGATGGGGCAGGGGCGACCTACGAGCAGTACTTC. Its protein is CASSDGAGATYEQYF.

The J gene is TRBJ1-4, the V gene TRBV11-1; D gene unclear. V was cut by 3 bases and J by 8 bases, with 16 bases left in between. The CDR3 length is 15 residues. Germline CDR1 SGHAT, CDR2 FQDESV (reference sequence). CDR3 residues: CASSLSARREEKLFF. The DNA for the CDR3 is TGTGCCAGCAGCTTGAGTGCCAGGCGAGAGGAAAAACTGTTTTTT.

The chain recombines TRBV7-9 with TRBJ1-2, with D maybe TRBD1 (5 bases). The germline V and J ends were trimmed by 5 bases and 8 bases, with 15 bases remaining between them. Germline V CDR1 and CDR2: SEHNR, FQNEAQ (reference sequence). The CDR3 is 13 residues long. The CDR3 sequence is CASSNQGNGGYTF. CDR3 in DNA: TGTGCCAGCAGCAATCAGGGTAACGGAGGCTACACCTTC.

The chain is built from TRBV2 and TRBJ1-2; D is possibly TRBD1 (5 bases). The germline gives CDR1 SNHLY, CDR2 FYNNEI. The CDR3 spans 17 residues. The V end was cut by 3 bases, the J end by 3 bases, with 20 bases between. The CDR3 loop reads CASSEMGRVLGDYGYTF. The CDR3 DNA reads TGTGCCAGCAGTGAGATGGGCAGGGTATTAGGGGACTATGGCTACACCTTC.

V usage is TRBV7-2 and J usage is TRBJ2-1; TRBD1 might be the D (7 bases). Germline V gene sequence: CDR1 SGHTA, CDR2 FQGNSA. V was cut by 6 bases and J by 8 bases, with 17 bases left in between. This CDR3 contains 14 residues. The CDR3 here is CASRWVEGAHEQFF. CDR3 in DNA: TGTGCCAGCAGGTGGGTGGAGGGGGCCCATGAGCAGTTCTTC.

The chain uses TRBV27 and TRBJ2-7; the match to TRBD2 covers 7 bases. Trimming removed 6 bases from V and 3 bases from J; junction bases left unmatched: 11. CDR3 length equals 15 residues. Germline values: CDR1 MNHEY, CDR2 SMNVEV (reference sequence). This CDR3 reads CASSPLGGNNYEQYF. Written as DNA, the CDR3 is TGTGCCAGCAGCCCCCTGGGGGGGAATAACTACGAGCAGTACTTC.

The V gene is TRBV12-3 or TRBV12-4, the J gene TRBJ1-5; D is unresolved. Trimming took 2 bases from V and 5 from J, leaving 7 bases between them. This CDR3 contains 13 residues. DNA for the CDR3: TGTGCCAGCAGTTTAACCGGGTATCAGCCCCAGCATTTT. As protein: CASSLTGYQPQHF.

The rearrangement joins TRBV7-9 to TRBJ1-1; D is perhaps TRBD1 (5 bases). V was pared by 5 bases and J by 1 base, with 17 bases between. Per germline, CDR1 SEHNR and CDR2 FQNEAQ (reference sequence). The CDR3 covers 16 residues. The CDR3 sequence is CASSPHRGGWNTEAFF. The CDR3 coding sequence is TGTGCCAGCAGCCCCCATAGGGGAGGTTGGAACACTGAAGCTTTCTTT.

This chain joins TRBV12-3 or TRBV12-4 and TRBJ2-7, with 7 nucleotides matching TRBD2. V gave up 2 bases and J gave up 3 bases; unmatched junction bases: 1. The CDR3 is 13 amino acids. The CDR3 sequence: CASSLLAGYEQYF. The CDR3 DNA follows: TGTGCCAGCAGTTTATTAGCGGGCTACGAGCAGTACTTC.

The chain joins TRBV5-8 to TRBJ1-1, with D maybe TRBD1 (5 bases). V lost 1 base, J lost 5 bases, and 15 bases lay in between. CDR3 size: 15 residues. Germline V gene data show CDR1 as SGHTS and CDR2 as YDEGEE. CDR3 protein: CASSLNWQGGTEAFF. The DNA of the CDR3 is TGTGCCAGCAGCTTGAACTGGCAGGGAGGAACTGAAGCTTTCTTT.

This chain connects TRBV4-1 to TRBJ2-2, with D possibly matching TRBD2 (6 bases). This CDR3 spans 18 amino acids. Between the trimmed V and J ends, which lost 1 base and 0 bases, there was a span of 15 bases. Germline-derived CDR1 and CDR2 are MGHRA and YSYEKL. This chain's CDR3 is CASSQGDKGLANTGELFF. DNA of the CDR3: TGCGCCAGCAGCCAAGGGGATAAGGGACTGGCGAACACCGGGGAGCTGTTTTTT.

The chain is built from TRBV5-4 and TRBJ1-2; tentatively, D is TRBD1 (5 bases). Germline V CDR1 and CDR2: SGHNT, YYREEE (reference sequence). This CDR3 is 14 amino acids long. V was clipped by 4 bases and J by 4 bases, with 14 bases between them. As DNA, the CDR3 is TGTGCCAGCAGCCTTATCGACAGTTCCTATGGCTACACCTTC. This sequence encodes CASSLIDSSYGYTF.

The gene calls are TRBV5-1 and TRBJ1-2; no firm D call. Germline V gene sequence: CDR1 SGHRS, CDR2 YFSETQ. This CDR3 region has 12 residues. V was pared by 0 bases and J by 4 bases, with 4 bases between. CDR3 protein: CASSLDSYGYTF. The CDR3 nucleotides read TGCGCCAGCAGCTTGGACAGCTATGGCTACACCTTC. The complete variable domain, with remaining parts taken from reference TRBV5-1 and TRBJ1-2, reads KAGVTQTPRYLIKTRGQQVTLSCSPISGHRSVSWYQQTPGQGLQFLFEYFSETQRNKGNFPGRFSGRQFSNSRSEMNVSTLELGDSALYLCASSLDSYGYTFGSGTRLTVV.